Listed here are 23 T cell receptor beta chains from one sample, sequenced in a study of T cell responses to AZD1222 COVID-19 vaccine. Clones were sequenced by immunoSEQ multiplex PCR, and TCRdb holds only the in-frame ones, with some missing. Of around 95,000 clones listed, about nine tenths are singletons. This material consisted of peripheral blood, taken on day 0 of AZD1222 vaccination. The receptors come from an adult in good health.

The chain links TRBV5-1 to TRBJ1-5; tentative D call: TRBD1 (6 bases). Germline CDR1 is SGHRS and CDR2 is YFSETQ. V gave up 0 bases and J gave up 5 bases, with 9 bases separating them. The length of the CDR3 is 14 residues. As DNA, the CDR3 is TGCGCCAGCAGCTTGGGACAGGTAGATCAGCCCCAGCATTTT. It yields the protein CASSLGQVDQPQHF.

The chain carries TRBV19 and TRBJ1-1; D uncertain. This CDR3 region has 16 residues. With 4 bases removed from V and 6 bases from J, the gap between germline ends came to 21 bases. Per germline, CDR1 LNHDA and CDR2 SQIVND (reference sequence). The CDR3, as DNA: TGTGCCAGTAGTAAGGTGTCGGGAAGAAACCCTCCTGAAGCTTTCTTT. It translates to CASSKVSGRNPPEAFF.

The table lists this clone with a count of one. The chain links TRBV24-1 to TRBJ2-2; D is possibly TRBD2 (6 bases). Germline CDR1 KGHDR, CDR2 SFDVKD. Trimming left V 9 bases short and J 4 bases short, with 17 bases between. This CDR3 comprises 15 residues. CDR3 sequence (DNA): TGTGCCACCTCCCACGCGGGGACCTCCACCGGGGAGCTGTTTTTT. The encoded protein is CATSHAGTSTGELFF.

A note on this clone: One end of the junction varies from germline; a read error may be responsible. CDR3 sequence: CASSQDRGQGATF. The CDR3 DNA sequence: TGCGCCAGCAGCCAAGATCGAGGACAGGGTGCCACTTTT. V is TRBV4-3 and J is TRBJ2-3; 8 bases match TRBD1. Germline CDR1 and CDR2: LGHNA and YSLEER. The CDR3 spans 13 residues.

The gene calls are TRBV6-5 and TRBJ1-4; no reliable D call. Germline V CDR1 and CDR2: MNHEY, SVGAGI. This CDR3 has 16 amino acids. The germline V and J ends were trimmed by 0 bases and 0 bases, with 8 bases remaining between them. The CDR3, as DNA: TGTGCCAGCAGTTACTCCGTACTTGCAACTAATGAAAAACTGTTTTTT. This translates into CASSYSVLATNEKLFF.

J is TRBJ2-7 and V is TRBV19; no clear D gene. This CDR3 has 14 amino acids. Trimming removed 5 bases from V and 1 base from J, with 12 bases in between. Looked up from germline, CDR1 is LNHDA and CDR2 is SQIVND (reference sequence). The CDR3 nucleotides are TGTGCCAGTAGTCCCAAGACGACTTCCTACGAGCAGTACTTC. This translates into CASSPKTTSYEQYF. The entire variable domain, with the rest obtained from reference TRBV19 and TRBJ2-7, is as follows: DGGITQSPKYLFRKEGQNVTLSCEQNLNHDAMYWYRQDPGQGLRLIYYSQIVNDFQKGDIAEGYSVSREKKESFPLTVTSAQKNPTAFYLCASSPKTTSYEQYFGPGTRLTVT.

The rearrangement joins TRBV25-1 to TRBJ2-3, with 15 bases fitting TRBD2. The ends lost 1 base at V and 5 bases at J; junction bases unmatched: 1. This CDR3 comprises 16 residues. Germline CDR1 is MGHDK and CDR2 is SYGVNS. Here the CDR3 reads CASSEWTSGRGDTQYF. The DNA of the CDR3 is TGTGCCAGCAGTGAATGGACTAGCGGGAGGGGAGATACGCAGTATTTT.

V usage is TRBV2 and J usage is TRBJ1-2, with D possibly TRBD1 on 6 matching bases. CDR3 length: 13 residues. The germline gives CDR1 SNHLY, CDR2 FYNNEI. V dropped 8 bases and J dropped 4 bases, with 14 bases sitting between them. The CDR3 sequence: CASEGGVSYGYTF. In DNA form, the CDR3 reads TGTGCCAGCGAGGGGGGGGTAAGCTATGGCTACACCTTC.

CDR3 sequence reads: CASSGRYNSPLHF. DNA for the CDR3: TGTGCCAGCAGCGGGCGCTATAATTCACCCCTCCACTTT. The chain has TRBV12-3 or TRBV12-4 and TRBJ1-6; D unresolved. This CDR3 region has 13 residues. The V end lost 6 bases, the J end lost 3 bases, and 6 bases lay between the germline ends.

This chain uses TRBV7-8 with TRBJ2-7, with TRBD2 matching over 12 bases. The CDR3 loop spans 15 amino acids. The V gene's germline CDR1 is SGHVS and CDR2 FQNEAQ. J gave up 7 bases and V 7 bases, and 11 bases lay outside the gene matches. The CDR3 loop reads CASTVGASGRGEQYF. CDR3 coding DNA: TGTGCCAGCACCGTGGGGGCTAGCGGGAGGGGAGAGCAGTACTTC. Full variable domain (missing parts from reference TRBV7-8 and TRBJ2-7): GAGVSQSPRYKVAKRGQDVALRCDPISGHVSLFWYQQALGQGPEFLTYFQNEAQLDKSGLPSDRFFAERPEGSVSTLKIQRTQQEDSAVYLCASTVGASGRGEQYFGPGTRLTVT.

This chain connects TRBV18 to TRBJ1-5; possibly TRBD1 for D (6 bases). The V gene's germline CDR1 is KGHSH and CDR2 LQKENI. This CDR3 contains 17 residues. V lost 2 bases to trimming and J lost 3 bases, with 17 bases between them. As DNA, the CDR3 is TGTGCCAGCTCACCAGAGACAGGAAGACCCTTCAATCAGCCCCAGCATTTT. It is translated as CASSPETGRPFNQPQHF.

This rearrangement joins TRBV7-2 to TRBJ2-7; TRBD2 matches at 11 bases. The CDR3 is 17 residues long. Germline CDR1 SGHTA, CDR2 FQGNSA. V was clipped by 4 bases and J by 2 bases; unmatched bases: 10. The chain's CDR3 is CASSSPGTSGGTYEQYF. For the CDR3, the DNA is TGTGCCAGCAGCTCTCCAGGGACTAGCGGAGGTACCTACGAGCAGTACTTC.

This clone was counted only a few times. V gene TRBV19 combines with J gene TRBJ1-5, with unresolved D. The CDR3 has 14 residues. Germline CDR1 LNHDA, CDR2 SQIVND (reference sequence). V was shortened by 1 base and J by 7 bases, with 11 bases between the two germline ends. CDR3 in amino acids: CASSIGRVVQPQHF. The CDR3, as DNA: TGTGCCAGTAGTATAGGGAGGGTTGTCCAGCCCCAGCATTTT.

The J gene is TRBJ2-3, the V gene TRBV28; D remains ambiguous. The V gene's germline CDR1 is MDHEN and CDR2 SYDVKM. Between the trimmed V and J ends, which lost 6 bases and 2 bases, there was a span of 15 bases. The CDR3 has 15 amino acids. The chain's CDR3 is CASSSPTDPTDTQYF. The CDR3 coding sequence is TGTGCCAGCAGCTCCCCGACGGATCCCACAGATACGCAGTATTTT.

This sequence joins TRBV5-5 and TRBJ2-2; D is possibly TRBD1 (6 bases). The CDR3 spans 14 residues. Germline CDR1 reads SGHKS; CDR2 reads YYEKEE (reference sequence). Trimming pared 3 bases from V and 4 bases from J, leaving 10 bases between. In nucleotides, the CDR3 is TGTGCCAGCAGCTCCCAGGGGTCCACCGGGGAGCTGTTTTTT. Translating gives CASSSQGSTGELFF. The full variable domain, completed using reference TRBV5-5 and TRBJ2-2, is DAGVTQSPTHLIKTRGQQVTLRCSPISGHKSVSWYQQVLGQGPQFIFQYYEKEERGRGNFPDRFSARQFPNYSSELNVNALLLGDSALYLCASSSQGSTGELFFGEGSRLTVL.

The table lists this clone with a count of one. The chain employs TRBV19 and TRBJ1-3; possible D gene TRBD1, 5 bases. Trimming removed 3 bases at V and 4 bases at J, with 10 bases between. Germline-derived CDR1 and CDR2 are LNHDA and SQIVND (reference sequence). This CDR3 has 14 residues. CDR3 amino acids: CASSILGVGNTIYF. CDR3 coding DNA: TGTGCCAGTAGTATCTTGGGGGTCGGAAACACCATATATTTT.

This rearrangement joins TRBV7-2 to TRBJ2-3; D possibly matches TRBD1 or TRBD2 (5 bases each). The CDR3 runs to 14 residues. The V end lost 5 bases, the J end lost 4 bases, and 13 bases lay between the germline ends. Germline loops: CDR1 SGHTA, CDR2 FQGNSA. CDR3: CASSPMGVADTQYF. CDR3 coding DNA: TGTGCCAGCAGCCCGATGGGGGTTGCAGATACGCAGTATTTT.

The rearrangement joins TRBV7-9 to TRBJ2-7; perhaps TRBD2 as D (5 bases). Germline V gene lookup returns CDR1 SEHNR and CDR2 FQNEAQ (reference sequence). The CDR3 length is 14 residues. With 5 bases removed from V and 6 bases from J, the gap between germline ends came to 17 bases. The CDR3 is CASSGLGGRGEQYF. In nucleotides, the CDR3 is TGTGCCAGCAGCGGCCTAGGAGGCCGAGGCGAGCAGTACTTC.

The V call is TRBV28, the J call TRBJ1-1; D is unclear. This CDR3 is 12 amino acids long. Trimming took 6 bases from V and 1 from J, leaving 6 bases between them. Germline V lookup: CDR1 MDHEN, CDR2 SYDVKM. Here the CDR3 reads CASRVTNTEAFF. CDR3 sequence (DNA): TGTGCCAGCAGGGTCACGAACACTGAAGCTTTCTTT.

A few counts support this clone. In nucleotides, the CDR3 is TGTGCTAGTGGTGTAAGCTGGACTGAAGCTTTCTTT. Translation: CASGVSWTEAFF. The V and J genes are TRBV12-5 and TRBJ1-1; D uncertain. Between the trimmed V and J ends, which lost 5 bases and 5 bases, there was a span of 9 bases. The CDR3 loop spans 12 amino acids. Looked up from germline, CDR1 is LGHNT and CDR2 is FRNRAP.

This chain uses TRBV11-2 with TRBJ2-2, with TRBD2 matching 9 bases. Per the germline V gene, CDR1 is SGHAT and CDR2 is FQNNGV. V was pared by 3 bases and J by 6 bases, with 11 bases of the junction left unmatched. The CDR3 has 17 residues. CDR3 DNA sequence: TGTGCCAGCAGCTTGTTAGGCGGGAGGGCCTCGGCCGGGGAGCTGTTTTTT. It yields the protein CASSLLGGRASAGELFF.

This chain links TRBV30 with TRBJ1-6; TRBD1 matches 12 bases. From germline, CDR1 is GTSNPN and CDR2 SVGIG (reference sequence). V shed 5 bases and J 2 bases; nucleotides not matched to a gene: 1. There are 15 residues in the CDR3. This CDR3 is CAWGTGGPYNSPLHF. The CDR3 nucleotides are TGTGCCTGGGGGACAGGGGGCCCCTATAATTCACCCCTCCACTTT. Full variable domain (remainder filled in from reference TRBV30 and TRBJ1-6): SQTIHQWPATLVQPVGSPLSLECTVEGTSNPNLYWYRQAAGRGLQLLFYSVGIGQISSEVPQNLSASRPQDRQFILSSKKLLLSDSGFYLCAWGTGGPYNSPLHFGNGTRLTVT.

This chain uses TRBV19 with TRBJ1-5; D not resolved. The germline V gene encodes CDR1 LNHDA and CDR2 SQIVND (reference sequence). V dropped 4 bases and J dropped 5 bases, with 12 bases sitting between them. The CDR3 is made up of 14 amino acids. This CDR3 reads CASSKVQSYQPQHF. CDR3 nucleotide sequence: TGTGCCAGTAGTAAAGTCCAATCATATCAGCCCCAGCATTTT.